This TCR beta chain was sequenced during a study of PD-1 blockade in classical Hodgkin lymphoma. Turning to the study itself: On a schedule of every 2 weeks, patients received nivolumab 3 mg/kg intravenously. Study-wide results and caveats: CD4+ TCR diversity, unlike CD8+, rose significantly by C4D1. For complete responders, baseline diversity was comparable to that of newly diagnosed patients.

The data were produced by immunoSEQ multiplex PCR, yet TCRdb's version contains in-frame clones alone and is incomplete. The table shows about 150,000 clones, with just under 80% occurring only once. Details on this clone: Its antigen is undetermined.

Trimming removed 3 bases from V and 7 bases from J, with 19 bases in between. Germline CDR1 reads SGDLS; CDR2 reads YYNGEE. The CDR3 spans 15 residues. Each and every patient relapsed after autologous stem cell transplantation, and patients got differing brentuximab vedotin exposure. The chain couples TRBV9 to TRBJ2-5; D call uncertain. The starting material was peripheral blood mononuclear cells (PBMCs), obtained before the second cycle of nivolumab. The source of this sequence is a human donor with classical Hodgkin lymphoma. The CDR3 nucleotides are TGTGCCAGCAGCGCAGCGACGTCAAGGGTGGGGACCCAGTACTTC. It codes for CASSAATSRVGTQYF. Full variable domain (missing parts from reference TRBV9 and TRBJ2-5): DSGVTQTPKHLITATGQRVTLRCSPRSGDLSVYWYQQSLDQGLQFLIQYYNGEERAKGNILERFSAQQFPDLHSELNLSSLELGDSALYFCASSAATSRVGTQYFGPGTRLLVL.